A selection of T cell receptor beta chains follows, all from one sample in a study of CD8+ T cells in alopecia areata. Sequencing used immunoSEQ multiplex PCR; TCRdb keeps in-frame clones, though not all of them. The repertoire holds roughly 190,000 clones, around three fifths seen once, with approximately 1% in the top ten. Sequencing was performed on CD4+ T cells sorted from blood, taken at week 24, from a patient treated with tofacitinib. Receptors were obtained from a human donor with alopecia areata. CDR3s include the opening cysteine and the closing phenylalanine or tryptophan. D genes are given only for firm matches. Size is stated for part of the rows, as once, few or many counts, or as a class when the clone is expanded.

d_gene	v_gene	j_gene	abundance	CDR3aa	CDR3nt
NA	TRBV9	TRBJ1-1	NA	CASSVAVNTEAFF	TGTGCCAGCAGCGTAGCGGTGAACACTGAAGCTTTCTTT
TRBD2	TRBV7-2	TRBJ2-7	NA	CASNSPGGEQYF	TGTGCCAGCAACTCCCCGGGGGGCGAGCAGTACTTC
NA	TRBV7-6	TRBJ2-6	NA	CASSSLLRTPPGANVLTF	TGTGCCAGCAGCTCATTACTCCGGACTCCTCCTGGGGCCAACGTCCTGACTTTC
NA	TRBV19	TRBJ1-6	NA	CASQGQENSPLHF	TGTGCCAGTCAGGGGCAGGAGAATTCACCCCTCCACTTT
NA	TRBV30	TRBJ2-5	NA	CAWSVNRETQYF	TGTGCCTGGAGTGTTAATCGAGAGACCCAGTACTTC
TRBD1	TRBV4-3	TRBJ2-5	few	CASSQGRGLETQYF	TGCGCCAGCAGCCAAGGCAGGGGGTTGGAGACCCAGTACTTC
NA	TRBV2	TRBJ1-2	few	CASSDVGGQTHGYTF	TGTGCCAGCAGTGATGTCGGCGGACAGACACATGGCTACACCTTC
NA	TRBV4-3	TRBJ1-5	NA	CASSQESGSNQPQHF	TGCGCCAGCAGCCAGGAGTCCGGTAGCAATCAGCCCCAGCATTTT
TRBD1	TRBV6-6	TRBJ2-3	once	CASSDRGPPDTQYF	TGTGCCAGCAGCGACAGGGGGCCCCCAGATACGCAGTATTTT
TRBD1	TRBV11-3	TRBJ1-1	NA	CASSPRTGVGTEAFF	TGTGCCAGCAGCCCACGGACAGGGGTCGGGACTGAAGCTTTCTTT
NA	TRBV7-6	TRBJ2-7	NA	CASSLGQWYEQYF	TGTGCCAGCAGCTTAGGACAGTGGTACGAGCAGTACTTC
NA	TRBV10-3	TRBJ1-2	few	CAISDHRDMANYGYTF	TGTGCCATCAGTGACCATAGGGACATGGCTAACTATGGCTACACCTTC